This T cell receptor beta chain came from a study of T cells in Graves' hyperthyroidism and ophthalmopathy. Graves' hyperthyroidism was deemed stable absent ophthalmopathy progression within 18 months. An approximately 9.4 ml volume of fresh peripheral blood provided the PBMCs. RNA transcripts yielded amplified TCR beta CDR3 regions. With the HTBI primer set, the TCR CDR3 went through a first round of RT-PCR. Each CDR3 protein gets one entry after TCRdb re-called the multiplex PCR reads with MiXCR. This table has around 350,000 distinct CDR3 sequences, about 20% appearing once. This clonotype showed up many times. This CDR3 has 10 amino acids. Germline V gives CDR1 MNHEY, CDR2 SVGEGT. Between the trimmed V and J ends, which lost 8 bases and 4 bases, there was a span of 6 bases.

This sequence originates from a woman between 18 and 29 years old with Graves' hyperthyroidism. The chain uses TRBV6-2 or TRBV6-3 and TRBJ2-7; D remains ambiguous. Input material: blood. The CDR3 bases are TGTGCCAGCGCGGATTACGAGCAGTACTTC. As protein: CASADYEQYF.